Reported below is one T cell receptor (beta chain). Its target is unknown. The junction departs from germline at one end; a sequencing error may be responsible. The data were obtained in a study of cytomegalovirus exposure and HLA in healthy donors. Study information: Researchers previously reported finding fewer than 140 million unique TCR beta sequences from about 170 million T cells.

The CDR3 is 15 amino acids. The V gene's germline CDR1 is SSHAT and CDR2 FNYEAQ (reference sequence). Study results and caveats: In vitro testing confirmed a few CMV-associated chains as specific for CMV antigens. Across HLA loci, a later analysis found differing TCR association rates, with DRB1 most and HLA-C fewest.

PCR was performed using 60 Vbeta and 13 Jbeta primers. Clones were read by immunoSEQ multiplex PCR, and TCRdb kept only the in-frame ones, dropping some. The sample holds over 250,000 clones, 86% seen once. The sequence was collected from a man between 35 and 55 years old in good health and CMV-seropositive. Sample: PBMCs. The rearrangement joins TRBV7-7 to TRBJ2-3, with D possibly TRBD1 on 5 matching bases. The CDR3 coding sequence is TGTGCTAGCAGCTTATCGTACAGGTCAACAGATACGCAGTATTTT. It encodes CASSLSYRSTDTQYF.